This entry lists 27 T cell receptor beta chains sequenced from one sample in a study of blood T cells in healthy people across ages. A second 7 to 11 cycle PCR used barcoded and J-beta primers. TCRdb processed the 5' RACE reads anew with MiXCR; each CDR3 protein has one entry. The sample holds 700,000 or so distinct CDR3 sequences, around 41% seen once. Sequencing used blood. The receptors derive from a man older than 75 in good health.

This chain links TRBV7-8 with TRBJ1-2; D is unresolved. The CDR3 totals 14 residues. Germline CDR1 is SGHVS and CDR2 is FQNEAQ. V dropped 1 base and J dropped 5 bases, with 11 bases sitting between them. The CDR3 here is CASSLERRNYGYTF. CDR3 coding DNA: TGTGCCAGCAGCTTAGAACGGAGGAATTATGGCTACACCTTC.

This clonotype has just a few counts. V and J are TRBV2 and TRBJ2-1, with D tentatively TRBD1 (6 bases). The ends were cut back, 8 bases at V and 10 bases at J, with 27 bases in the middle. The CDR3 spans 16 residues. CDR1 is SNHLY, CDR2 FYNNEI, per germline. The CDR3 sequence is CASEQGISTGAGEQFF. CDR3 coding DNA: TGTGCCAGCGAGCAGGGGATATCGACTGGGGCCGGGGAGCAGTTCTTC.

This clonotype was seen many times. The chain joins TRBV29-1 to TRBJ2-3; D might be TRBD1 or TRBD2, each matching 5 bases. CDR1 SQVTM and CDR2 ANQGSEA come from the germline V gene. CDR3 size: 14 residues. V was cut by 0 bases and J by 4 bases, with 11 bases left in between. In DNA form, the CDR3 reads TGCAGCGTTGAAGAAGGCAGGGAGCCAGATACGCAGTATTTT. This encodes CSVEEGREPDTQYF.

This chain links TRBV20-1 with TRBJ2-3; 8 bases align to TRBD2. This CDR3 is built from 16 residues. V lost 0 bases, J lost 2 bases, and 7 bases stayed unmatched. The germline V gene has CDR1 DFQATT and CDR2 SNEGSKA (reference sequence). The DNA of the CDR3 is TGCAGTGCTAGAGATGCGCGGGAGGCATACACAGATACGCAGTATTTT. Its protein is CSARDAREAYTDTQYF.

V usage is TRBV20-1 and J usage is TRBJ2-2, with 11 bases identical to TRBD2. This CDR3 comprises 18 residues. Germline lookup yields CDR1 DFQATT and CDR2 SNEGSKA (reference sequence). J lost 5 bases, V lost 4 bases, and 15 bases had no gene match. In nucleotides, the CDR3 is TGCAGTGCTACACAAGACTTAGCGGGGGGGCCTTGGACCGGGGAGCTGTTTTTT. The encoded protein is CSATQDLAGGPWTGELFF.

This clonotype came up a few times. The chain employs TRBV12-3 or TRBV12-4 and TRBJ1-1, with TRBD1 identical over 7 bases. Unmatched junction bases numbered 11, after V lost 6 bases and J lost 4 bases. This CDR3 region has 15 residues. CDR3 in DNA: TGTGCCAGCAGACTACAAACAGGGGAGACCACTGAAGCTTTCTTT. Amino acid sequence: CASRLQTGETTEAFF.

The chain combines TRBV4-2 with TRBJ2-2; TRBD2 matches at 10 bases. Trimming cost V 0 bases and J 6 bases; bases outside gene matches: 4. CDR1 and CDR2 from the germline V gene are LGHNA and YNFKEQ. The CDR3 is 16 amino acids. This CDR3 reads CASSQDGAGGAGELFF. In DNA, the CDR3 is TGTGCCAGCAGCCAAGATGGAGCGGGAGGGGCCGGGGAGCTGTTTTTT.

V is TRBV12-3 or TRBV12-4 and J is TRBJ2-1, with no clear D. Trimming stripped 6 bases from V and 2 bases from J, with 11 bases between. CDR3 length: 14 amino acids. This CDR3 reads CASSPAEPYNEQFF. The CDR3 DNA reads TGTGCCAGCAGCCCCGCGGAGCCCTACAATGAGCAGTTCTTC.

With respect to this clonotype: This could be a read error, since a much larger clone is one nucleotide away. The V and J genes are TRBV7-9 and TRBJ2-3; D ambiguous. Germline lookup yields CDR1 SEHNR and CDR2 FQNEAQ (reference sequence). The CDR3 totals 12 residues. The CDR3 nucleotides are TGTACCAGCAGCTCCGCCCCAGATACGCAGTATTTT. Amino acid sequence: CTSSSAPDTQYF.

As concerns this clonotype: A much larger clone sits a single nucleotide away, making a read error possible. The V call is TRBV7-2, the J call TRBJ2-5; 11 bases fit TRBD2. The junction had 8 bases not matched to a gene; V was cut back by 7 bases and J by 7 bases. Germline CDR1 SGHTA, CDR2 FQGNSA. The CDR3 length is 14 residues. The CDR3 DNA reads as TGTGCCAGCACCGGGACTAGCGGTGAGGGGACCCAGTACTTC. The encoded protein is CASTGTSGEGTQYF.

A note on this clonotype: Its ends do not fully match the called genes, so a read error is possible. This chain connects TRBV14 to TRBJ2-7; 8 bases are a match to TRBD1. The length of the CDR3 is 16 residues. The germline V gene encodes CDR1 SGHDN and CDR2 FVKESK. In nucleotides, the CDR3 is TGTGTCAGCAGCCAAGTAGTGGGACAGGAAATCTACGAGCAGTACTTC. It codes for CVSSQVVGQEIYEQYF. The full variable domain, completed using reference TRBV14 and TRBJ2-7, is EAGVTQFPSHSVIEKGQTVTLRCDPISGHDNLYWYRRVMGKEIKFLLHFVKESKQDESGMPNNRFLAERTGGTYSTLKVQPAELEDSGVYFCVSSQVVGQEIYEQYFGPGTRLTVT.

The chain joins TRBV20-1 to TRBJ2-5; the D is unclear. CDR3 length equals 11 residues. The germline gives CDR1 DFQATT, CDR2 SNEGSKA (reference sequence). V was clipped by 3 bases and J by 11 bases, with 13 bases between them. DNA for the CDR3: TGCAGTGCTAGGCCCGACAATGAGCAGTACTTC. Encoded protein: CSARPDNEQYF.

The J gene is TRBJ1-1, the V gene TRBV7-2, with 7 nucleotides matching TRBD1. The CDR3 is made up of 16 amino acids. The V gene end was trimmed by 4 bases and the J gene end by 1 base; junction bases not matched to a gene: 9. The germline V gene encodes CDR1 SGHTA and CDR2 FQGNSA. The CDR3 region is CASSSRPGTANTEAFF. The CDR3 region has the DNA TGTGCCAGCAGCTCCCGCCCGGGGACAGCGAACACTGAAGCTTTCTTT.

The rearrangement joins TRBV4-1 to TRBJ1-1; maybe TRBD1 (6 bases). The CDR3 consists of 16 residues. Deletions cut 0 bases from V and 5 bases from J, with 16 bases between. Germline assignment: CDR1 MGHRA and CDR2 YSYEKL. CDR3 nucleotide sequence: TGCGCCAGCAGCCAAGATCTGGTCGGGGGCCGGACTGAAGCTTTCTTT. Protein sequence: CASSQDLVGGRTEAFF.

This clonotype was recorded a few times. V is TRBV4-3 and J is TRBJ2-5; a possible D gene is TRBD1 (5 bases). The germline gives CDR1 LGHNA, CDR2 YSLEER. The CDR3 extends over 15 amino acids. The V gene lost 0 bases and the J gene lost 4 bases, with 12 bases spanning the gap. For the CDR3, the DNA is TGCGCCAGCAGCCAAGAGGGGCAGTTACGAGAGACCCAGTACTTC. Its translation is CASSQEGQLRETQYF.

This clonotype was recorded at least ten times. V and J are TRBV28 and TRBJ2-7; D is perhaps TRBD1 (6 bases). CDR3 size: 17 residues. V shed 1 base and J shed 4 bases, with 20 bases lying between them. CDR1 is MDHEN, CDR2 SYDVKM, per germline. CDR3 loop: CASSLSGYGRGSYEQYF. In DNA form, the CDR3 reads TGTGCCAGCAGTTTATCGGGATATGGCAGGGGTTCGTACGAGCAGTACTTC.

For this clonotype: One junction end does not reproduce the germline sequence, and a read error may be involved. The rearrangement joins TRBV7-3 to TRBJ2-3; 9 bases line up with TRBD2. The CDR3 is 17 amino acids. CDR1 and CDR2 (germline): SGHTA, FQGTGA. Written as DNA, the CDR3 is TGTGCCAGCAGCCCCCTCGCGGGAGGGAGAGACACAGATATGCAGTATTTT. Amino acids: CASSPLAGGRDTDMQYF. The full variable domain, completed using reference TRBV7-3 and TRBJ2-3, is GAGVSQTPSNKVTEKGKYVELRCDPISGHTALYWYRQSLGQGPEFLIYFQGTGAADDSGLPNDRFFAVRPEGSVSTLKIQRTERGDSAVYLCASSPLAGGRDTDMQYFGPGTRLTVL.

V usage is TRBV10-1 and J usage is TRBJ1-4; D is perhaps TRBD1 (6 bases). CDR3 length: 14 residues. V lost 4 bases, J lost 5 bases, and 11 bases lay in between. The germline V gene has CDR1 WNHNN and CDR2 SYGVQD (reference sequence). The CDR3 protein is CASSADRRNEKLFF. The DNA for the CDR3 is TGCGCCAGCAGTGCGGACAGAAGAAATGAAAAACTGTTTTTT.

The chain couples TRBV28 to TRBJ1-4; 7 bases fit TRBD1. CDR1 is MDHEN, CDR2 SYDVKM, per germline. The V segment lost 4 bases and the J segment 4 bases; nucleotides outside the gene matches: 6. The CDR3 contains 15 residues. The CDR3 nucleotides are TGTGCCAGCAGTTGGAGGGACAGAAGTAATGAAAAACTGTTTTTT. This translates into CASSWRDRSNEKLFF.

The CDR3 DNA reads as TGCAGTGCTAGAGGCGGGGGGCTTGGAAACACCATATATTTT. This codes for CSARGGGLGNTIYF. The chain uses TRBV20-1 and TRBJ1-3, with D maybe TRBD1 (6 bases). CDR3 length equals 14 residues. The germline gives CDR1 DFQATT, CDR2 SNEGSKA (reference sequence). With 1 base removed from V and 3 bases from J, the gap between germline ends came to 10 bases.

This clonotype was observed a few times. The chain couples TRBV20-1 to TRBJ1-1; D is perhaps TRBD1 (6 bases). The CDR3 extends over 15 amino acids. The germline CDR1 and CDR2 sequences are DFQATT and SNEGSKA (reference sequence). The V end was cut by 6 bases, the J end by 0 bases, with 17 bases between. Here the CDR3 DNA reads TGCAGTGCCCGCAGGGGCGACATACTGAACACTGAAGCTTTCTTT. Amino acid sequence: CSARRGDILNTEAFF.

This clonotype was seen a few times. The chain carries TRBV29-1 and TRBJ1-1; D might be TRBD1 (6 bases). The CDR3 loop spans 13 amino acids. Trimming left V 6 bases short and J 2 bases short, with 13 bases between. CDR1 and CDR2 (germline): SQVTM, ANQGSEA. The CDR3 loop reads CSVRTDDNTEAFF. The CDR3 DNA follows: TGCAGCGTACGGACAGACGATAACACTGAAGCTTTCTTT.

This clonotype was counted many times. The rearrangement uses TRBV7-9 and TRBJ1-4; D may be TRBD1 (6 bases). CDR3 size: 15 residues. Trimming shortened V by 5 bases and J by 8 bases, and 18 bases separated the two germline ends. CDR1 and CDR2 (germline): SEHNR, FQNEAQ (reference sequence). The chain's CDR3 is CASSVGAGVHEKLFF. DNA for the CDR3: TGTGCCAGCAGCGTTGGGGCAGGGGTCCACGAAAAACTGTTTTTT.

The V and J genes are TRBV4-3 and TRBJ1-2; possibly TRBD1 for D (6 bases). V was clipped by 1 base and J by 3 bases, with 15 bases between them. CDR3 length: 16 amino acids. Germline CDR1 and CDR2: LGHNA and YSLEER. DNA for the CDR3: TGCGCCAGCAGCCAAGTGGGGGGGGCGTTGGACTATGGCTACACCTTC. Its protein product is CASSQVGGALDYGYTF.

The chain combines TRBV20-1 with TRBJ2-5; TRBD2 matches at 10 bases. CDR3 length equals 14 residues. The J segment lost 4 bases and the V segment lost 0 bases, leaving 2 bases of the junction unmatched. Germline V gives CDR1 DFQATT, CDR2 SNEGSKA (reference sequence). The CDR3 sequence is CSARERTSGETQYF. CDR3 bases: TGCAGTGCTAGAGAAAGGACTAGCGGAGAGACCCAGTACTTC.

J is TRBJ2-7 and V is TRBV6-6; TRBD1 might be the D (5 bases). There are 14 residues in the CDR3. CDR1 MNHNY and CDR2 SVGAGI come from the germline V gene (reference sequence). V lost 7 bases to trimming and J lost 1 base, with 14 bases between them. The CDR3 region is CASNPFQGSYEQYF. In DNA form, the CDR3 reads TGTGCCAGCAACCCCTTTCAGGGTTCCTACGAGCAGTACTTC.

Turning to this clonotype: Sequence at one end of the junction differs from germline and may be a read error. V and J are TRBV20-1 and TRBJ2-5, with D tentatively TRBD2 (5 bases). CDR3 size: 14 residues. The germline V gene encodes CDR1 DFQATT and CDR2 SNEGSKA (reference sequence). CDR3 sequence reads: CNARGRTGSETQYF. CDR3 coding DNA: TGCAATGCTAGAGGCCGGACGGGAAGTGAGACCCAGTACTTC.